The present T cell receptor beta chain was sequenced within a study of tumor-infiltrating lymphocytes in primary liver carcinoma. On the study more broadly: Tumors, staged T1-T3 N0M0, spanned 4.2 to 10 cm.

The authors made TCR beta cDNA from approximately 490 ng total RNA with a constant-region primer. Three-round nested multiplex PCR performed with slightly modified ARM-PCR produced the TCR beta libraries. Researchers ran the first two PCR rounds for approximately 10 cycles each with TRBV1-TRBV30 forward primers and a C-beta reverse primer. TCRdb analysed the multiplex PCR reads with MiXCR anew, one entry per CDR3 protein. The sample yields hundreds of thousands of distinct CDR3 sequences, 55% to 65% seen once. Germline V lookup: CDR1 WSHSY, CDR2 SAAADI. CDR3 length: 14 amino acids. Trimming took 10 bases from V and 3 from J; bases not matched to a gene: 7. Germline DNA was also extracted, and blood RNA derived from unsorted whole blood. Chronic HBV infection, which was untreated, was present in the patients. The study, taken as a whole, reports: It was in tumors, not blood, that the top-250-clone fraction was significantly higher (p = 0.039).

A note on this clonotype: The target antigen is unknown.

The source material was peripheral blood. The chain is built from TRBV10-2 and TRBJ2-3; TRBD2 agrees at 10 bases. This sequence was found in a man between 35 and 55 years old with primary liver carcinoma and hepatitis B virus infection. Here the CDR3 reads CATLPSGRTDTQYF. The CDR3 DNA is TGCGCCACCCTACCTAGCGGGAGAACAGATACGCAGTATTTT.